This TCR beta chain was retrieved from a study of cytomegalovirus exposure and HLA in healthy donors listed by TCRdb under 2017. Some background on the complete study: In an earlier analysis of roughly 590 of the donors, 250 to 350 Gb of sequence data and 100 million or so unique TCR beta sequences from approximately 180 million T cells were reported. An early release that covered fewer than 750 HLA-typed donors contained around 330 gigabases of sequencing data and about 93 million unique TCR sequences. Among the roughly 400 genotyped donors, 75% to 90% belonged to the genetic ancestry cluster associated with self-reported Caucasian donors. The study was designed to test whether signatures of past pathogen exposure could be identified by cataloging public T cell receptors. Using immunosequencing, the study profiled T cell repertoires from approximately 700 subjects and related those repertoires to cytomegalovirus serostatus. A separate validation cohort of approximately 130 different subjects was used in addition to the roughly 700-subject first cohort. To predict cytomegalovirus infection status, the study combined high-throughput TCR immunosequencing, statistical association of individual TCRs with disease status, and machine learning. To study patterns of TCR occurrence, a later analysis re-analyzed previously published TCR beta repertoires from 650 to 750 donors and added high-resolution HLA genotyping. The later analysis used no new phenotypic data to find candidate immune exposures, relying instead on TCR beta sequences and their occurrence across donors. In an earlier analysis of 550 to 700 of the donors, high-throughput TCR beta sequencing was used to judge whether each TCR beta V gene segment behaved as functional or pseudogenic. Donor age, sex, ethnicity and CMV serostatus were compiled together with the repertoire data. Genome-wide SNP genotypes for about 60% of the 666 donors were used in a later genetic analysis, which treated that subset as a discovery cohort. Every repertoire in the discovery cohort had been generated on one and the same sequencing platform. Both class I and class II loci were covered by HLA typing, at four-digit resolution. Typing coverage differed by locus: A, B, C, DRB1 and DQB1 were typed in about 620-630 donors, DQA1 in about 500, DPA1 in 600 to 610, and DPB1 in 472. Because of strong linkage in the cohort, four or five DR-DQ haplotypes were treated as single units for association and clustering. On average, 235,054 unique TCR beta nucleotide sequences were sequenced per donor among a few hundred genotyped donors of the cohort, with roughly 20% of those sequences being non-productive.

Taken from the germline V gene, the CDR1 and CDR2 loops are SGHTA and FQGTGA. The CDR3 covers 14 residues, taking in both the cysteine and the phenylalanine. Only the CDR3 portion is preserved as DNA: 42 bases, with reading frame beginning at the first base. V loses 4 bases of germline sequence and J loses 6 bases, and the interval between the two ends is 15 bases. Library method: the immunoSEQ multiplex PCR assay. The multiplex PCR relied on a mix of 60 forward primers for TCR Vbeta segments and 13 reverse primers for TCR Jbeta segments. A multiplex PCR assay on genomic DNA amplified the CDR3 region of rearranged TCR beta genes. On the Illumina HiSeq System, the amplified TCR beta libraries were sequenced as 87-base-pair reads. As for the original processing: A later analysis counted approximately 74 million unique TCR beta chains across the approximately 700 repertoires, and some 11 million of these chains were shared by at least two donors. To remove PCR and sequencing errors, raw reads were error-corrected and collapsed into unique sequences using a nearest-neighbor algorithm that merged closely related sequences. CDR3 sequences were aligned to IMGT reference sequences to assign V, D and J gene segments. For a sequence to be retained, a match of at least six nucleotides was required to both a V gene segment and a J gene segment. Rearrangements were called productive when the CDR3 lacked stop codons and stayed in frame with V and J; all others were non-productive. Following IMGT convention, CDR3 was defined as the stretch from the second conserved V-encoded cysteine to the conserved J-encoded phenylalanine. The earlier analysis of about 500 of the donors excluded sequences that lacked an unambiguous match to a single V gene segment. In an earlier analysis of approximately 590 of the donors, a V segment was called functional when productive rearrangements were above 56.7%, and segregating when the standard deviation between donors exceeded 5%. A statistical classification framework was built for diagnosing cytomegalovirus status from the catalog of TCR beta chain sequences. In a later analysis, TCR nucleotide sequences were compared against IMGT/GENE-DB human TR gene sequences so that V and J genes could be assigned. The TCRdist pipeline was used in a later analysis to assign CDR3 sequences and most-parsimonious VDJ recombination scenarios. In a later analysis, each TCR beta chain was defined by its CDR3 amino acid sequence together with its V-gene family, and reads lacking a unique V-gene family were excluded. In a later analysis, 550 to 650 highly shared, low-generation-probability nucleotide sequences were removed to address suspected cross-contamination and a sequencing artifact. In a later analysis, a clonal expansion index for each public chain was calculated from normalized within-repertoire ranks of inferred template counts. A later analysis computed generation probabilities with a VDJ recombination model fitted to out-of-frame rearrangements, and checked the results against IGoR. In a later analysis, TCR-TCR, TCR-HLA and TCR-CMV co-occurrence was scored with hypergeometric tests, and a repertoire-size bias correction was applied to TCR pairs. In a later analysis, false discovery rates were estimated by permuting HLA or CMV assignments 20 times. In a later analysis, co-occurring TCRs were grouped using DBSCAN, and TCRdist sequence similarity was added for clustering within HLA-allele-positive subsets. Repertoires with fewer than 30,000 or more than 120,000 public chains, plus five repertoires with anomalous nucleotide sharing, were excluded from co-occurrence clustering. In its TCRdb copy, this immuneACCESS table keeps in-frame sequences only and misses some clones. Where compared with another copy, unresolved V genes explain less than half of these, and the others have no known cause. The V and J calls and clone size come from that table; D and trimming were worked out from the DNA. The sample table shows about 150,000 clones, and 70% are seen once. The ten largest account for approximately 2% of the sample.

Study-level results and caveats: Correlated functional status among segregating V segments might reflect linkage disequilibrium, but an unknown experimental factor could not be ruled out. In both the original and validation cohorts, the classifier was reported to diagnose cytomegalovirus status with high specificity and sensitivity. Only TCR beta chains were sequenced in this cohort, and the absence of alpha or paired-chain data limited detectable features. An association between a missense DCLRE1C variant and V-gene and J-gene trimming of TCR beta chains was found in a later genetic analysis and replicated in an independent cohort. The authors suggested that the approach could potentially be generalized to other disease states and immunological phenotypes. Compared with equally common non-associated chains, HLA-associated TCR beta chains in a later analysis were more clonally expanded and had lower generation probabilities. A total of 164 TCR beta chains were listed by the study as associated with cytomegalovirus. Most CMV-associated TCR beta chains appeared to be HLA-restricted in a later analysis, and the HLA associations seemed to be driven largely by CMV exposure. Because the 87-base-pair reads could not distinguish some IMGT-functional V segments, including TRBV6-2 and TRBV6-3, those segments were excluded. Roughly uniform sequencing depth across donors was assumed in presence/absence analyses, although this assumption may not hold. In vitro tests confirmed that a few of the cytomegalovirus-associated TCR beta chains recognize cytomegalovirus antigens. Because HLA typing was unavailable for some donors at each locus, only the typed subset was used in association tests. A group of highly shared sequence variants was considered likely to be a technical artifact of the sequencing pipeline. Immune exposure information for the cohort was limited to CMV serostatus. In a later analysis, TCR association rates were found to vary across HLA loci, with the most associated TCRs seen for DRB1 alleles and the fewest for HLA-C alleles. In a later analysis, around 17,000 TCR beta sequences were associated with specific HLA alleles at a false discovery rate of 0.05. A later genetic analysis reported fewer N-insertions in productive TCRs among donors in an Asian-associated ancestry cluster than the roughly 700-donor mean. In an earlier analysis of about 540 of the donors, most TCR beta V segments were observed in productive rearrangements about 87% or about 30% of the time, broadly matching IMGT annotations. When HLA alleles, especially DR and DQ, strongly co-occurred, attributing TCR associations to individual alleles was difficult. The earlier analysis of approximately 590 of the donors excluded about 16 rarely observed V segments, including chromosome 9 orphons, because counts were too low. A later analysis reported that several top co-occurrence clusters appeared linked to parvovirus B19, influenza, CMV and Epstein-Barr virus. A further reported finding was that TCR beta sequences accurately predicted the HLA-A and HLA-B alleles for most subjects in the first cohort. Most TCR sequences were observed very rarely across donors, whereas some public TCRs were present in many individuals.

To note about this clone: Its binding antigen is unknown. No much larger clone is present one base from it, and per-base qualities are unavailable.

In total, just over 650 healthy bone marrow donors made up the cohort. All cohort members were sampled while nominally healthy, although unrecorded immune exposures were likely present. The donor tested CMV seropositive, placing the donor among the 289 seropositive members of the cohort. Every donor gave a peripheral blood sample, and the peripheral blood mononuclear cells from that sample were used for TCR beta sequencing. The Qiagen DNeasy Blood Extraction Kit was used to extract genomic DNA from the blood cell samples. The source material was PBMCs. This sequence uses TRBV7-3 and TRBJ1-2; TRBD1 is a weak D gene call, 5 bases matching. This TCR came from a woman aged 60 to 75 in good health and CMV-seropositive. At the DNA level, the sequence is TGTGCCAGCAGCTCCACCGGGGGGTCGGATGGCTACACCTTC. Its amino acids are CASSSTGGSDGYTF.